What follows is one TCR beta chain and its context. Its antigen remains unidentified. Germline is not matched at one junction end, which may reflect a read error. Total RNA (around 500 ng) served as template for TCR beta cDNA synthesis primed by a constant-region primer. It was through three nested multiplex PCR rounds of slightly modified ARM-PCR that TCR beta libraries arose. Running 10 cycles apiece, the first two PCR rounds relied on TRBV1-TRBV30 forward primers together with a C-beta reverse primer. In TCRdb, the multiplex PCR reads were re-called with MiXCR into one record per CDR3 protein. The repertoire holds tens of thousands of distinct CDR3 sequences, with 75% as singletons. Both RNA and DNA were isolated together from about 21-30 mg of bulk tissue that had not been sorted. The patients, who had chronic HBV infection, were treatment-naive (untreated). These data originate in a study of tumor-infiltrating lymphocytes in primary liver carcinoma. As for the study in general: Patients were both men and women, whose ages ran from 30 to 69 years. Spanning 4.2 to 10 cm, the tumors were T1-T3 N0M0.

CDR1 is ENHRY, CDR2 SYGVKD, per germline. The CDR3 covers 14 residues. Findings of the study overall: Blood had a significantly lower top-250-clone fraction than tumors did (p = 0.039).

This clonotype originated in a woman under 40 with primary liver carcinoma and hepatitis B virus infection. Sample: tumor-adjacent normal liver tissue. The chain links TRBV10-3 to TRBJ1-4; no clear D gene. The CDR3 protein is CAISDSGRDEKLLF. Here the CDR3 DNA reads TGTGCCATCAGTGATTCGGGGAGGGATGAAAAACTGTTATTT.